A single sample gave rise to the 26 T cell receptor beta chains below, sequenced in a study of blood T cell repertoires in COVID-19. Method: immunoSEQ multiplex PCR; TCRdb's copy keeps in-frame clones and lacks some. Of about 200,000 clones listed, roughly 86% are singletons. Sequenced sample: PBMCs or T cells enriched from blood (not recorded which). Receptor source: a woman aged 40 to 49 in a cohort exposed to, infected with or recovered from COVID-19 (not recorded which).

The genes are TRBV27 and TRBJ2-1, with a weak D call TRBD1 (5 bases). Trimming cost V 3 bases and J 4 bases, with 7 bases left between them. CDR3 length equals 13 residues. Germline-derived CDR1 and CDR2 are MNHEY and SMNVEV (reference sequence). Written as DNA, the CDR3 is TGTGCCAGCAGTTTCCGACAGTACAATGAGCAGTTCTTC. Translation: CASSFRQYNEQFF.

V usage is TRBV30 and J usage is TRBJ1-2, with TRBD1 matching 8 bases. The CDR3 loop spans 15 amino acids. Germline V gene data show CDR1 as GTSNPN and CDR2 as SVGIG (reference sequence). The V gene end was trimmed by 0 bases and the J gene end by 8 bases; junction bases not matched to a gene: 11. The CDR3 sequence is CAWSVGRGPLYGYTF. The CDR3 nucleotides are TGTGCCTGGAGTGTCGGCAGGGGGCCCCTATACGGCTACACCTTC.

As for this clone: At the DNA level, this CDR3 is encoded by other sequences in the same sample as well. The J gene is TRBJ1-3, the V gene TRBV7-2; the match to TRBD1 covers 9 bases. CDR1 is SGHTA, CDR2 FQGNSA, per germline. After removal of 5 bases from V and 0 bases from J, the junction contained 5 bases not matched to a gene. The CDR3 is 16 residues long. CDR3 protein: CASSLTGGNSGNTIYF. CDR3 bases: TGTGCCAGCAGCCTAACAGGGGGCAACTCTGGAAACACCATATATTTT.

This chain connects TRBV4-1 to TRBJ2-3; 9 bases align to TRBD2. V was pared by 0 bases and J by 4 bases, with 5 bases of the junction left unmatched. The CDR3 runs 16 residues. Germline values: CDR1 MGHRA, CDR2 YSYEKL. This CDR3 is CASSQDPGTSPDTQYF. The CDR3 DNA follows: TGCGCCAGCAGCCAAGATCCGGGGACTAGCCCAGATACGCAGTATTTT.

The CDR3 spells CENTSGGTPGLETQYF. The CDR3 DNA reads TGCGAAAACACTAGCGGGGGGACCCCGGGGTTGGAGACCCAGTACTTC. The rearrangement links TRBV23-1 to TRBJ2-5; 12 bases map to TRBD2. TRBV23-1 is labeled an ORF, and its function is uncertain. There are 16 residues in the CDR3.

The chain is built from TRBV21-1 and TRBJ1-2; the table's D call, TRBD1, was not checked against the DNA. TRBV21-1 has pseudogene status. CDR3 length: 13 amino acids. The CDR3 bases are TGTGCCAGCAGCAGGGCAGGGCGCATTCGCTACACCTTC. The encoded protein is CASSRAGRIRYTF.

This clone showed up just a few times. CDR3 sequence reads: CASSVQGAKNSPLHF. For the CDR3, the DNA is TGTGCCAGCAGCGTACAGGGGGCTAAAAATTCACCCCTCCACTTT. The gene calls are TRBV2 and TRBJ1-6; 9 bases align to TRBD1. The CDR3 runs 15 residues. Looked up from germline, CDR1 is SNHLY and CDR2 is FYNNEI. After removal of 6 bases from V and 7 bases from J, the junction contained 7 bases not matched to a gene.

This chain links TRBV7-9 with TRBJ1-2, with D tentatively TRBD1 (5 bases). The V gene's germline CDR1 is SEHNR and CDR2 FQNEAQ (reference sequence). This CDR3 has 15 amino acids. V was trimmed by 5 bases and J by 2 bases, leaving 15 bases between them. This chain's CDR3 is CASSQIVGGNYGYTF. CDR3 nucleotide sequence: TGTGCCAGCAGCCAAATAGTCGGGGGGAACTATGGCTACACCTTC.

Notes on this clone: The sample carries other DNA sequences with the same CDR3. The chain recombines TRBV4-1 with TRBJ1-5; no firm D call. Germline V lookup: CDR1 MGHRA, CDR2 YSYEKL. The CDR3 is 14 residues long. V was shortened by 0 bases and J by 4 bases, with 7 bases between the two germline ends. The CDR3 region has the DNA TGCGCCAGCAGCCAAGATCCCGGTAATCAGCCCCAGCATTTT. Translated, it gives CASSQDPGNQPQHF.

The table lists this clone with a few counts. This specimen includes other DNA sequences encoding the same CDR3. The chain is built from TRBV7-9 and TRBJ1-1; D call uncertain. V dropped 3 bases and J dropped 1 base, with 6 bases sitting between them. CDR1 is SEHNR and CDR2 is FQNEAQ in the germline V gene (reference sequence). The CDR3 is made up of 13 amino acids. Here the CDR3 DNA reads TGTGCCAGCAGCTTTGGGCCGAACACTGAAGCTTTCTTT. It encodes CASSFGPNTEAFF.

The chain uses TRBV27 and TRBJ2-1, with 7 bases identical to TRBD1. The CDR3 totals 13 residues. Germline trimming cut 4 bases from V and 4 bases from J; bases unmatched to any gene: 1. Germline CDR1 is MNHEY and CDR2 is SMNVEV (reference sequence). CDR3: CASSWGQYNEQFF. In nucleotides, the CDR3 is TGTGCCAGCAGTTGGGGACAGTACAATGAGCAGTTCTTC.

This chain connects TRBV5-6 to TRBJ2-3; possible D gene TRBD2, 5 bases. The germline V and J ends were trimmed by 2 bases and 2 bases, with 15 bases remaining between them. The germline CDR1 and CDR2 sequences are SGHDT and YYEEEE. This CDR3 spans 16 amino acids. CDR3 nucleotides: TGTGCCAGCAGCTTAAGCGACCGGGGAGACACAGATACGCAGTATTTT. It specifies CASSLSDRGDTDTQYF.

There are a few counts of this clone. The chain links TRBV2 to TRBJ1-2, with D possibly matching TRBD1 (6 bases). V shed 8 bases and J shed 2 bases, with 12 bases lying between them. In germline, CDR1 is SNHLY, CDR2 FYNNEI. The CDR3 runs 13 residues. This CDR3 is CASGRDTNYGYTF. As DNA, the CDR3 is TGTGCCAGCGGCCGGGACACGAACTATGGCTACACCTTC.

J is TRBJ2-1 and V is TRBV27; 9 positions agree with TRBD1. The CDR3 spans 22 residues. From germline, CDR1 is MNHEY and CDR2 SMNVEV (reference sequence). Unmatched junction bases numbered 29, after V lost 3 bases and J lost 8 bases. CDR3 coding DNA: TGTGCCAGCAGTTTTCTCCCCCCCCGAACACTACTGACAGGGACAGGGAGGGATGAGCAGTTCTTC. This gives the protein CASSFLPPRTLLTGTGRDEQFF.

V gene TRBV2 combines with J gene TRBJ2-7; 7 nucleotides agree with TRBD2. CDR1 and CDR2 (germline): SNHLY, FYNNEI. CDR3 length: 12 residues. With V trimmed by 11 bases and J by 3 bases, 7 bases remained unmatched. CDR3 loop: CAGRDRDYEQYF. The CDR3 DNA reads as TGTGCCGGGAGGGACCGAGACTACGAGCAGTACTTC.

The chain carries TRBV6-6 and TRBJ2-7, with a weak D call TRBD1 (6 bases). The CDR3 spans 16 residues. Germline V gene data show CDR1 as MNHNY and CDR2 as SVGAGI (reference sequence). The V gene lost 2 bases and the J gene lost 0 bases, with 14 bases spanning the gap. The CDR3 loop reads CASSYPDRTSSYEQYF. The CDR3 nucleotides read TGTGCCAGCAGTTACCCCGACAGGACGAGCTCCTACGAGCAGTACTTC.

This sequence joins TRBV7-9 and TRBJ2-7; weak D call: TRBD1 (8 bases). CDR1 is SEHNR and CDR2 is FQNEAQ in the germline V gene (reference sequence). With 2 bases removed from V and 3 bases from J, the gap between germline ends came to 20 bases. The CDR3 has 17 amino acids. This CDR3 is CASSLLTGEGIYYEQYF. CDR3 sequence (DNA): TGTGCCAGCAGCTTATTGACAGGGGAGGGGATTTACTACGAGCAGTACTTC.

V is TRBV13 and J is TRBJ1-5, with D maybe TRBD1 (6 bases). The germline gives CDR1 PRHDT, CDR2 FYEKMQ (reference sequence). V lost 5 bases, J lost 9 bases, and 17 bases lay in between. This CDR3 region has 14 residues. The CDR3 DNA sequence: TGTGCCAGCAGCACAGGACAGTTTACGAGGCCCCAGCATTTT. Residues: CASSTGQFTRPQHF.

The rearrangement uses TRBV21-1 and TRBJ2-1; the listed D gene, TRBD2, was not tested against the DNA. TRBV21-1 is classified as a pseudogene. The CDR3 is made up of 17 amino acids. CDR3 nucleotides: TGTGCCAGCAGCCCCAATCCGGGTCCACCCACCTACAATGAGCAGTTCTTC. Translated, it gives CASSPNPGPPTYNEQFF.

The table lists this clone with a count of one. This chain joins TRBV4-1 and TRBJ1-4; D is unclear. The CDR3 is 15 amino acids. Looked up from germline, CDR1 is MGHRA and CDR2 is YSYEKL. Trimming pared 2 bases from V and 8 bases from J, leaving 15 bases between. This CDR3 reads CASSQRTEAGEKLFF. The CDR3 bases are TGCGCCAGCAGCCAACGGACGGAAGCGGGCGAAAAACTGTTTTTT.

The V gene is TRBV5-8, the J gene TRBJ2-3; 10 bases are shared with TRBD1. The germline gives CDR1 SGHTS, CDR2 YDEGEE. With 4 bases clipped from V and 3 bases from J, the junction kept 17 bases outside the gene matches. The CDR3 contains 19 residues. The CDR3, as DNA: TGTGCCAGCAGCAGACAGGGGGCGAGTTGGGGGCGCGGGACAGATACGCAGTATTTT. Its translation: CASSRQGASWGRGTDTQYF.

The chain links TRBV5-8 to TRBJ1-1; 7 positions agree with TRBD1. The germline gives CDR1 SGHTS, CDR2 YDEGEE. There are 15 residues in the CDR3. V lost 0 bases and J lost 5; bases outside the gene matches: 7. The CDR3 DNA follows: TGTGCCAGCAGCTTGGACGTCAGGGGGTCGACTGAAGCTTTCTTT. Residues: CASSLDVRGSTEAFF. The full variable domain, completed using reference TRBV5-8 and TRBJ1-1, is EAGVTQSPTHLIKTRGQQATLRCSPISGHTSVYWYQQALGLGLQFLLWYDEGEERNRGNFPPRFSGRQFPNYSSELNVNALELEDSALYLCASSLDVRGSTEAFFGQGTRLTVV.

This clone was detected a few times. The chain uses TRBV7-9 and TRBJ1-1, with a weak D call TRBD1 (5 bases). Trimming pared 1 base from V and 6 bases from J, leaving 6 bases between. The V gene's germline CDR1 is SEHNR and CDR2 FQNEAQ (reference sequence). The CDR3 is made up of 12 amino acids. This CDR3 reads CASSLGGSEAFF. The CDR3 DNA reads TGTGCCAGCAGCTTAGGGGGCTCTGAAGCTTTCTTT.

This sequence joins TRBV21-1 and TRBJ1-1; TRBD1 reflects the table's D call only, with no check against the DNA. TRBV21-1 is an annotated pseudogene. The CDR3 is 17 residues long. CDR3 nucleotide sequence: TGTGCCAGCAGCACCAACCACACCGGGACAGGGGTCACTGAAGCTTTCTTT. It specifies CASSTNHTGTGVTEAFF.

The rearrangement joins TRBV7-9 to TRBJ1-3; 8 nucleotides align to TRBD1. The germline V gene has CDR1 SEHNR and CDR2 FQNEAQ (reference sequence). Unmatched junction bases numbered 5, after V lost 4 bases and J lost 0 bases. The CDR3 totals 16 residues. CDR3 sequence reads: CASSSTGEGSGNTIYF. The DNA of the CDR3 is TGTGCCAGCAGCTCGACAGGGGAGGGCTCTGGAAACACCATATATTTT.

The chain employs TRBV5-1 and TRBJ1-2; D is unresolved. In germline, CDR1 is SGHRS, CDR2 YFSETQ. V was shortened by 4 bases and J by 2 bases, with 15 bases between the two germline ends. The CDR3 is made up of 15 amino acids. CDR3 nucleotide sequence: TGCGCCAGCAGCCCCCGTGGAGCGACGAACTATGGCTACACCTTC. This gives the protein CASSPRGATNYGYTF.